This T cell receptor beta chain was sequenced for a study of T cells in Graves' hyperthyroidism and ophthalmopathy. Amplified TCR beta CDR3 regions derived from RNA transcripts. RT-PCR in the first round (using the HTBI primer set) targeted the TCR CDR3. TCRdb re-called the multiplex PCR reads through MiXCR, storing one row per CDR3 protein. In the table there are fewer than 300,000 distinct CDR3 sequences, 13% to 15% of which are singletons. This clonotype was observed a few times. Its antigen is unknown. Regarding the study as a whole: From stable hyperthyroidism, ophthalmopathy was set apart by a 13 V-J model. Blood held most thyroid clonotypes expanded above 0.001 frequency.

Sequenced material: blood. The clonotype was recovered from a woman in her forties or fifties with Graves' hyperthyroidism that later progressed to Graves' ophthalmopathy.

The CDR3 protein is CASSGGRAVNEQFF. CDR3 nucleotides: TGTGCCAGCTCAGGCGGGAGGGCCGTCAATGAGCAGTTCTTC. The chain combines TRBV18 with TRBJ2-1, with 9 bases identical to TRBD2. Germline-derived CDR1 and CDR2 are KGHSH and LQKENI. Losses at the gene ends were 5 bases for V and 6 bases for J; bases not matched to a gene: 5. The CDR3 loop spans 14 amino acids.